This TCR beta chain emerged from a study of Graves' ophthalmopathy and Graves' hyperthyroidism. Overall study results and limits: In blood appeared most of the expanded thyroid clonotypes whose frequency exceeded 0.001.

This clonotype showed up just a few times. The antigen is not known. The TCR beta CDR3 regions underwent amplification from RNA transcripts. Investigators did first-round RT-PCR with HTBI primers, then second-round multiplex PCR. TCRdb re-analysed the multiplex PCR reads in MiXCR, keeping a single row per CDR3 protein. This sample carries over 500,000 distinct CDR3 sequences, about a fifth of them seen once, and the ten largest clones take about 6.6%. Sequencing was carried out using peripheral blood. This clonotype was sampled from a woman younger than 30 with stable Graves' hyperthyroidism. Some clones in this sample may be carry-over from other donors' samples.

CDR3 coding DNA: TGCAGTGCCATACCCCCAGAGGCTAACTATGGCTACACCTTC. Translation: CSAIPPEANYGYTF. The chain links TRBV20-1 to TRBJ1-2; D gene unclear. CDR1 and CDR2 (germline): DFQATT, SNEGSKA (reference sequence). V was pared by 6 bases and J by 0 bases, with 14 bases between. CDR3 length: 14 residues.